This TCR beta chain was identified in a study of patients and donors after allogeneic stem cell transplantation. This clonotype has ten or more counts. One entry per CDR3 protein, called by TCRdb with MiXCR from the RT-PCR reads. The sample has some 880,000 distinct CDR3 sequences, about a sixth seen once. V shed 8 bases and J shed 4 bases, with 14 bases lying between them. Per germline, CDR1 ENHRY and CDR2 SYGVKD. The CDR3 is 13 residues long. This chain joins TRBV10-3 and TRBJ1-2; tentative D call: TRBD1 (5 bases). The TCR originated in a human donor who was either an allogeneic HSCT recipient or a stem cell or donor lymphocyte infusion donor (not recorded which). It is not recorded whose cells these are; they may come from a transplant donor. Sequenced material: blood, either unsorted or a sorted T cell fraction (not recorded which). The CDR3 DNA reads TGTGCCATCGGTCCCGACAGCGCCTATGGCTACACCTTC. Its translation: CAIGPDSAYGYTF.